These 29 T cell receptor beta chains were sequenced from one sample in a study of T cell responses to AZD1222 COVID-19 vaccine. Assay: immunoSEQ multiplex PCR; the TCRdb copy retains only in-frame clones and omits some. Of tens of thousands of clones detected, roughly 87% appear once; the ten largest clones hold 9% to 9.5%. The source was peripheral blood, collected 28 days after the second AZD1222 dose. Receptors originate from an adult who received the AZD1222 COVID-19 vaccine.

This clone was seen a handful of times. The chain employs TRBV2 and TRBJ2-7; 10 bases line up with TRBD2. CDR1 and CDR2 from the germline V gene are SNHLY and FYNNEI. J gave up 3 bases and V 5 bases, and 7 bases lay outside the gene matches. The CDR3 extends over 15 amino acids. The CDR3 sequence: CASSTQRGGHYEQYF. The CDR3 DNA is TGTGCCAGCAGTACCCAGCGGGGGGGGCACTACGAGCAGTACTTC.

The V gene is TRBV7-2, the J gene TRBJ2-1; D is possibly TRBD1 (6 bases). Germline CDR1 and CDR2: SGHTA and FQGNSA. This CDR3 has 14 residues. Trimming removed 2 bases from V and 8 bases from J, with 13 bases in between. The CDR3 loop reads CASSLTSGVHEQFF. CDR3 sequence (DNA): TGTGCCAGCAGCTTAACCTCAGGGGTGCATGAGCAGTTCTTC.

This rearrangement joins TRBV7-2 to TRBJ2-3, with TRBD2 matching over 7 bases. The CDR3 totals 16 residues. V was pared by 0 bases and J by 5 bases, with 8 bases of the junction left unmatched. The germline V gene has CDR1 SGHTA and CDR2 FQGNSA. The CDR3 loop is CASSLAGGMRIDTQYF. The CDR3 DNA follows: TGTGCCAGCAGCTTAGCGGGGGGGATGAGGATAGATACGCAGTATTTT. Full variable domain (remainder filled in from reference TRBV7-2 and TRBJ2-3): GAGVSQSPSNKVTEKGKDVELRCDPISGHTALYWYRQSLGQGLEFLIYFQGNSAPDKSGLPSDRFSAERTGGSVSTLTIQRTQQEDSAVYLCASSLAGGMRIDTQYFGPGTRLTVL.

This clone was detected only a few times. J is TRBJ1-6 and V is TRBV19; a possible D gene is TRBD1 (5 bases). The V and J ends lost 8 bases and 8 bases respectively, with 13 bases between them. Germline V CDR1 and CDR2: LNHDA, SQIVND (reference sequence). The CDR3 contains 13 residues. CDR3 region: CASSSPGDSPLHF. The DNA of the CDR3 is TGTGCCAGTTCATCACCGGGGGATTCACCCCTCCACTTT. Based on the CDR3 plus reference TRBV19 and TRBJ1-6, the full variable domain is DGGITQSPKYLFRKEGQNVTLSCEQNLNHDAMYWYRQDPGQGLRLIYYSQIVNDFQKGDIAEGYSVSREKKESFPLTVTSAQKNPTAFYLCASSSPGDSPLHFGNGTRLTVT.

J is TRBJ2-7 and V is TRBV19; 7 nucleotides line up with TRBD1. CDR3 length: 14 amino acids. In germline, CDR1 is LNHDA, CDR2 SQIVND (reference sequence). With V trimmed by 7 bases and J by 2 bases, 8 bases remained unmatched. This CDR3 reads CASTRDRLAYEQYF. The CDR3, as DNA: TGTGCCAGTACCAGGGACAGACTGGCCTACGAGCAGTACTTC.

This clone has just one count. The CDR3 DNA follows: TGTGCCAGCAGAGTGGGGTCTGCTAATGAAAAACTGTTTTTT. Its protein is CASRVGSANEKLFF. The chain joins TRBV6-5 to TRBJ1-4; D is unresolved. Germline values: CDR1 MNHEY, CDR2 SVGAGI. Trimming cost V 6 bases and J 3 bases, with 11 bases left between them. This CDR3 is built from 14 residues.

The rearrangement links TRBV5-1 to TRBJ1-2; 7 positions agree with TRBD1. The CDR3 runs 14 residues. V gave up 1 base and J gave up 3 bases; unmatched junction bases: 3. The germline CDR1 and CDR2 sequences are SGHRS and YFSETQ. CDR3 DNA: TGCGCCAGCAGCTTGACAGGGGTGGACTATGGCTACACCTTC. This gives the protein CASSLTGVDYGYTF.

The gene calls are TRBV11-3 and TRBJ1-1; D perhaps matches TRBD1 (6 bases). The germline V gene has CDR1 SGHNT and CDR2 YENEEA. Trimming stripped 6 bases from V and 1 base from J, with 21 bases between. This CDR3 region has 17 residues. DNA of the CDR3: TGTGCCAGCAGAGTCTCAGAAGCAGGGGCGGGGAACACTGAAGCTTTCTTT. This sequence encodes CASRVSEAGAGNTEAFF.

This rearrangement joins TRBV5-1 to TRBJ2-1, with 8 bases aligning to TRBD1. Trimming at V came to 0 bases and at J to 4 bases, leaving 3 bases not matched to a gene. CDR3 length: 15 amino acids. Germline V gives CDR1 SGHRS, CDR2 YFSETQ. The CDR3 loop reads CASSLGQGFYNEQFF. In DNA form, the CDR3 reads TGCGCCAGCAGCTTGGGACAGGGGTTTTACAATGAGCAGTTCTTC.

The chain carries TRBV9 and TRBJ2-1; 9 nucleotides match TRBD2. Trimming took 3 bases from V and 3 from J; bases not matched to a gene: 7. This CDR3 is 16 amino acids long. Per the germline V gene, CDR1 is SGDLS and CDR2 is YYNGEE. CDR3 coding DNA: TGTGCCAGCAGCGCCCGGACTAGCGTCGGCTACAATGAGCAGTTCTTC. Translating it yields CASSARTSVGYNEQFF. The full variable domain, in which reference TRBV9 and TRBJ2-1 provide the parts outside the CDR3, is DSGVTQTPKHLITATGQRVTLRCSPRSGDLSVYWYQQSLDQGLQFLIQYYNGEERAKGNILERFSAQQFPDLHSELNLSSLELGDSALYFCASSARTSVGYNEQFFGPGTRLTVL.

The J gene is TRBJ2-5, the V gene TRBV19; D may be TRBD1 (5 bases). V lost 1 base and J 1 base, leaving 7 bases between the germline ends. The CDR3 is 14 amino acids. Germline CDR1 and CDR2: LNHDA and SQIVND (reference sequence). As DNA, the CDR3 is TGTGCCAGTAGTATAGGGACAATCCAAGAGACCCAGTACTTC. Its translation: CASSIGTIQETQYF.

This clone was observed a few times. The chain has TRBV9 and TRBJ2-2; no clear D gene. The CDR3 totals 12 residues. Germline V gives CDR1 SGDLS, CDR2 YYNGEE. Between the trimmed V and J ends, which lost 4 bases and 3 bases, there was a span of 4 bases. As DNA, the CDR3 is TGTGCCAGCAGCTTTGACACCGGGGAGCTGTTTTTT. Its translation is CASSFDTGELFF.

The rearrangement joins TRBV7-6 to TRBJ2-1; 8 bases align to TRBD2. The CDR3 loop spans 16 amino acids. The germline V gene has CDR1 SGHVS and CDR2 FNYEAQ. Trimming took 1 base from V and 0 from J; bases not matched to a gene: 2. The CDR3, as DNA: TGTGCCAGCAGCTTAGTCGGGGGGGTCTCCTACAATGAGCAGTTCTTC. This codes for CASSLVGGVSYNEQFF.

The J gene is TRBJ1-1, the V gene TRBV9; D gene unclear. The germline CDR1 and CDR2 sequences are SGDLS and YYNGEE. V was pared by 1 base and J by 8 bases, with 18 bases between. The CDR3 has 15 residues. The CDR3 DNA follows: TGTGCCAGCAGCGTAACCCCGGCCCCCGGAGGAGAAGCTTTCTTT. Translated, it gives CASSVTPAPGGEAFF.

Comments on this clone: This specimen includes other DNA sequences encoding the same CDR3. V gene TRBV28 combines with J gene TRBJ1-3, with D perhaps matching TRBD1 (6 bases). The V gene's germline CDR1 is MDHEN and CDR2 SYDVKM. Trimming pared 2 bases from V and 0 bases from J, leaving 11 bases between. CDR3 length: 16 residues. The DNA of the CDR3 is TGTGCCAGCAGTTTACCGACAGGAGTCTCTGGAAACACCATATATTTT. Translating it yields CASSLPTGVSGNTIYF.

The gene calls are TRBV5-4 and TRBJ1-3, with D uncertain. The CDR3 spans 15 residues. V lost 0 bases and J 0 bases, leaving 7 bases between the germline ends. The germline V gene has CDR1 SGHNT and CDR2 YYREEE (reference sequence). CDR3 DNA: TGTGCCAGCAGCTTGGCGGGGTTCTCTGGAAACACCATATATTTT. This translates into CASSLAGFSGNTIYF. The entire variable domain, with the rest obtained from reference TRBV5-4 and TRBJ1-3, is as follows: ETGVTQSPTHLIKTRGQQVTLRCSSQSGHNTVSWYQQALGQGPQFIFQYYREEENGRGNFPPRFSGLQFPNYSSELNVNALELDDSALYLCASSLAGFSGNTIYFGEGSWLTVV.

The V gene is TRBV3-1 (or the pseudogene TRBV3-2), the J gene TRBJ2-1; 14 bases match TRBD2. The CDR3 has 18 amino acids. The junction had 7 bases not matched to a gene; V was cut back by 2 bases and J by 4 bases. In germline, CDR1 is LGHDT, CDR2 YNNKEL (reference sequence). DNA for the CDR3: TGTGCCAGCAGCCAATCCGGGACTAGCGGGAGAAAGTACAATGAGCAGTTCTTC. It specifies CASSQSGTSGRKYNEQFF.

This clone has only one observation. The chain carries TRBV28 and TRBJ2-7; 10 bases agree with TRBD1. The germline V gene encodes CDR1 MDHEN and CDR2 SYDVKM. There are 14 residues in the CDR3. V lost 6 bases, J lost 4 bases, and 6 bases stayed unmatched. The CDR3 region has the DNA TGTGCCAGCAGGGGGACAGGGGACTTTTACGAGCAGTACTTC. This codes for CASRGTGDFYEQYF.

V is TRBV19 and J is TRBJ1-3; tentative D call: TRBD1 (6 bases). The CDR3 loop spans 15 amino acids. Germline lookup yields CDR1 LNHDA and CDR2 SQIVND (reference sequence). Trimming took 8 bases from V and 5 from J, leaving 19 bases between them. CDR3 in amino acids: CASLGGGSVRNTIYF. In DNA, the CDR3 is TGTGCCAGTCTGGGCGGGGGCAGTGTGAGAAACACCATATATTTT.

The CDR3 sequence is CASSLSPGANGLYTF. CDR3 DNA: TGTGCCAGCAGCTTATCACCAGGGGCCAATGGGTTATACACCTTC. The chain is built from TRBV7-2 and TRBJ1-2; D is perhaps TRBD1 (6 bases). The CDR3 is 15 amino acids. Germline assignment: CDR1 SGHTA and CDR2 FQGNSA. Trimming left V 2 bases short and J 11 bases short, with 21 bases between.

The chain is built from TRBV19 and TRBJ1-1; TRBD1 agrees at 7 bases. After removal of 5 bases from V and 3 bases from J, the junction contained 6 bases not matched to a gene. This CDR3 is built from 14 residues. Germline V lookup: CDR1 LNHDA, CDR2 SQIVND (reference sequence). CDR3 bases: TGTGCCAGTAGTGTCAGGGGGGGAGACACTGAAGCTTTCTTT. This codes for CASSVRGGDTEAFF.

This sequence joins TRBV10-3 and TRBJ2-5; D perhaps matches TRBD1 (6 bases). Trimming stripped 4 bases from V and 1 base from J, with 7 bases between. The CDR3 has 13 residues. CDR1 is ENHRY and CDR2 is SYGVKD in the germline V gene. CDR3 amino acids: CAISGTAQETQYF. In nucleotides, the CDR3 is TGTGCCATCAGTGGGACAGCCCAAGAGACCCAGTACTTC.

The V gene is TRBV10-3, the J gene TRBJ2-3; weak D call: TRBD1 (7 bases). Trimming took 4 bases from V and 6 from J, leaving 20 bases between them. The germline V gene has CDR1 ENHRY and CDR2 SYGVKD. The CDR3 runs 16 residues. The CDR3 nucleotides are TGTGCCATCAGTGCTGGAGGGGGCGGGGTGTTGGATACGCAGTATTTT. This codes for CAISAGGGGVLDTQYF.

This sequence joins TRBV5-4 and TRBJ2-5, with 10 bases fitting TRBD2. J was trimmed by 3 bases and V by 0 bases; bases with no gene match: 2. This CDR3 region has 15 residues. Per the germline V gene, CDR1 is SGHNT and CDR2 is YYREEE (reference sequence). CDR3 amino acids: CASSLASGSEETQYF. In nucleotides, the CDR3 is TGTGCCAGCAGCTTGGCTAGCGGGAGTGAAGAGACCCAGTACTTC.

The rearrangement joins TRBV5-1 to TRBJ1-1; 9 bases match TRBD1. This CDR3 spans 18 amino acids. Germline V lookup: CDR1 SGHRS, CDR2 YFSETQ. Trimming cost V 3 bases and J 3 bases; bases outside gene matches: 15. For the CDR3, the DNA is TGCGCCAGCAGCTCTATAGGACAGGGGTGGGGAATGGACACTGAAGCTTTCTTT. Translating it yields CASSSIGQGWGMDTEAFF.

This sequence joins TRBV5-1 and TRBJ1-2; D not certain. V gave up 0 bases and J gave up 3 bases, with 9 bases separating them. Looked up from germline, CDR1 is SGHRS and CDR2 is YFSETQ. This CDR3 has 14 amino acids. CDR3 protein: CASSLEHSDYGYTF. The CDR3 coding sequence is TGCGCCAGCAGCTTGGAGCACAGCGACTATGGCTACACCTTC.

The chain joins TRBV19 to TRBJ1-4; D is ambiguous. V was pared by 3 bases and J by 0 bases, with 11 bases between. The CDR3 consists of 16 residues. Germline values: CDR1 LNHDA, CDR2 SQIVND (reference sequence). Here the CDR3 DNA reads TGTGCCAGTAGTATGGTTGGGTCGGCAACTAATGAAAAACTGTTTTTT. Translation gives CASSMVGSATNEKLFF.

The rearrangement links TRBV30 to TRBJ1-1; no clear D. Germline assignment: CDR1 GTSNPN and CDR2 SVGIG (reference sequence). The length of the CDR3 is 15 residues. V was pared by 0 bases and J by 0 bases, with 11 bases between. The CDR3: CAWSVASTVNTEAFF. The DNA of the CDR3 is TGTGCCTGGAGTGTTGCTTCCACAGTGAACACTGAAGCTTTCTTT.

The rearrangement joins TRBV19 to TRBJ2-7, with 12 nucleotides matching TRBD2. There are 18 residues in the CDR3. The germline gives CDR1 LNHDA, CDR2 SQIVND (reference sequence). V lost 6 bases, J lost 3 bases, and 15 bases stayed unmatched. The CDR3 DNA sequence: TGTGCCAGTAGGGAGGGAGCGACTAGCGGGAGTATTGTCTACGAGCAGTACGTC. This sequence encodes CASREGATSGSIVYEQYV.